Shown below are 15 T cell receptor beta chains from a single sample sequenced in a study of identical twins. TCRdb itself ran the 5' RACE reads through MiXCR, one entry per CDR3 protein. The sample lists about 920,000 distinct CDR3 sequences, 9% to 15% seen once, with around 1.5% in the top ten. This sample also belongs to another study, concerning yellow fever vaccine responses in identical twins.

The sample was PBMCs. These receptors were collected from a woman aged 18-35 years in good health.

This clonotype was detected only a few times. The chain employs TRBV27 and TRBJ2-1; D is perhaps TRBD1 (6 bases). The CDR3 contains 15 residues. Germline CDR1 and CDR2: MNHEY and SMNVEV (reference sequence). Trimming took 3 bases from V and 7 from J, leaving 16 bases between them. The CDR3 sequence: CASSFSPTQGNEQFF. The CDR3 DNA reads as TGTGCCAGCAGTTTCTCTCCCACACAGGGTAATGAGCAGTTCTTC.

The chain employs TRBV10-2 and TRBJ2-7; unclear D gene. Germline lookup yields CDR1 WSHSY and CDR2 SAAADI. Trimming left V 6 bases short and J 3 bases short, with 15 bases between. This CDR3 has 14 amino acids. The DNA of the CDR3 is TGCGCCAGCAGCGACCCTAGTACGGGCTACGAGCAGTACGTC. It encodes CASSDPSTGYEQYV.

The gene calls are TRBV5-1 and TRBJ2-1; tentative D call: TRBD2 (7 bases). The CDR3 length is 16 residues. Trimming took off 0 bases at V and 7 bases at J, with 17 bases between the two ends. From germline, CDR1 is SGHRS and CDR2 YFSETQ. The CDR3 nucleotides are TGCGCCAGCAGCTTGGTAGGCGGGGGCTTGAGGAATGAGCAGTTCTTC. Its translation: CASSLVGGGLRNEQFF.

CDR3 sequence reads: CASSLSFGQGRFSGELFF. CDR3 DNA sequence: TGCGCCAGCAGCCTTTCCTTTGGGCAGGGAAGGTTCTCCGGGGAGCTGTTTTTT. The chain uses TRBV4-1 and TRBJ2-2, with D maybe TRBD1 (5 bases). Between the trimmed V and J ends, which lost 4 bases and 6 bases, there was a span of 24 bases. CDR1 is MGHRA and CDR2 is YSYEKL in the germline V gene. The CDR3 totals 18 residues.

The chain is built from TRBV20-1 and TRBJ1-2; D not certain. V was trimmed by 6 bases and J by 6 bases, leaving 17 bases between them. Germline-derived CDR1 and CDR2 are DFQATT and SNEGSKA (reference sequence). This CDR3 has 13 residues. CDR3 bases: TGCAGTGCCGGAGCCCAAAGCCTAAATGGCTACACCTTC. Encoded protein: CSAGAQSLNGYTF.

This clonotype occurred a few times. The chain links TRBV20-1 to TRBJ2-7; 10 bases are shared with TRBD1. This CDR3 comprises 13 residues. Trimming removed 6 bases from V and 1 base from J; junction bases left unmatched: 3. CDR1 and CDR2 from the germline V gene are DFQATT and SNEGSKA (reference sequence). This CDR3 is CSAMGQGSYEQYV. CDR3 DNA: TGCAGTGCGATGGGACAGGGGTCCTACGAGCAGTACGTC.

The V gene is TRBV27, the J gene TRBJ1-1, with no clear D. Deletions cut 3 bases from V and 7 bases from J, with 9 bases between. Germline V gene sequence: CDR1 MNHEY, CDR2 SMNVEV (reference sequence). The length of the CDR3 is 12 residues. CDR3 protein: CASSFYMGEAFF. The CDR3 DNA reads TGTGCCAGCAGTTTTTACATGGGTGAAGCTTTCTTT.

V is TRBV6-5 and J is TRBJ2-2; D unresolved. V was pared by 0 bases and J by 4 bases, with 15 bases between. The CDR3 consists of 17 residues. The V gene's germline CDR1 is MNHEY and CDR2 SVGAGI. The CDR3 sequence is CASSYSNMGMGTGELFF. The CDR3 DNA sequence: TGTGCCAGCAGTTACTCGAATATGGGAATGGGCACCGGGGAGCTGTTTTTT.

This rearrangement joins TRBV2 to TRBJ2-5; D remains ambiguous. V lost 10 bases and J 2 bases, leaving 11 bases between the germline ends. The CDR3 contains 12 residues. Per germline, CDR1 SNHLY and CDR2 FYNNEI. This CDR3 reads CAIQEPQETQYF. CDR3 DNA sequence: TGTGCCATCCAGGAGCCACAAGAGACCCAGTACTTC.

The chain joins TRBV12-3 or TRBV12-4 to TRBJ2-3, with 14 bases that match TRBD2. Unmatched junction bases numbered 11, after V lost 6 bases and J lost 6 bases. CDR3 length: 17 residues. The CDR3 coding sequence is TGTGCCAGCAGCGCTACGACTAGCGGGGGGGCCGGGGATACGCAGTATTTT. Protein product: CASSATTSGGAGDTQYF.

The chain has TRBV10-3 and TRBJ2-3; D remains unclear. V was trimmed by 7 bases and J by 1 base, leaving 15 bases between them. Germline-derived CDR1 and CDR2 are ENHRY and SYGVKD. This CDR3 comprises 15 residues. The CDR3 region is CAITDRPVGTDTQYF. CDR3 nucleotide sequence: TGTGCCATCACTGACCGTCCTGTGGGCACAGATACGCAGTATTTT.

This clonotype was detected ten times or more. This chain joins TRBV10-3 and TRBJ2-7, with 9 bases aligning to TRBD2. Per the germline V gene, CDR1 is ENHRY and CDR2 is SYGVKD. V dropped 3 bases and J dropped 0; count of bases not matched to a gene: 0. The CDR3 consists of 14 residues. The CDR3 DNA reads as TGTGCCATCAGTGAACTAGCGGGCTCCTACGAGCAGTACTTC. This gives the protein CAISELAGSYEQYF.

The rearrangement joins TRBV29-1 to TRBJ2-3, with 11 nucleotides matching TRBD2. The CDR3 is 14 residues long. Germline CDR1 SQVTM, CDR2 ANQGSEA. J was trimmed by 4 bases and V by 7 bases; bases with no gene match: 7. CDR3 nucleotide sequence: TGCAGCGCTGCTAGCGGGGGGAACTCAGATACGCAGTATTTT. Translating gives CSAASGGNSDTQYF.

V gene TRBV6-1 combines with J gene TRBJ2-1, with 13 bases matching TRBD2. CDR3 size: 17 residues. V was clipped by 5 bases and J by 9 bases; unmatched bases: 13. The V gene's germline CDR1 is MNHNS and CDR2 SASEGT. The CDR3 DNA reads TGTGCCAGCAGTCTAACCGGGACTAGCGGGATAAGAAGTGAGCAGTTCTTC. Protein: CASSLTGTSGIRSEQFF.

The genes are TRBV28 and TRBJ1-1; D is unresolved. The germline V gene has CDR1 MDHEN and CDR2 SYDVKM. The CDR3 covers 13 residues. Trimming left V 7 bases short and J 3 bases short, with 12 bases between. The CDR3 DNA is TGTGCCAGCACTATAGCCATTTACACTGAAGCTTTCTTT. Translating gives CASTIAIYTEAFF.